The sequence of this T cell receptor beta chain was determined in a study of cytomegalovirus exposure and HLA in healthy donors (dated by TCRdb to 2016 to 2017). Turning to the overall study: In an earlier analysis of about 560 of the donors, 276 Gb of sequence data and some 100 million unique TCR beta sequences from about 179 million T cells were reported. A later genetic analysis used genome-wide SNP genotypes for about 55% of the 666 donors, treating that subset as a discovery cohort. Of the approximately 370 genotyped donors, 75% to 85% were placed in the genetic ancestry cluster associated with self-reported Caucasian donors. A later analysis re-examined previously published TCR beta repertoires from over 500 donors and added high-resolution HLA genotyping to investigate patterns of TCR occurrence. Typing coverage varied by locus: 629-630 donors for A, B, C, DRB1 and DQB1; roughly 520 for DQA1; 606 for DPA1; some 470 for DPB1. Across approximately 420 genotyped donors of the cohort, an average of about 200,000 unique TCR beta nucleotide sequences per donor were sequenced, and roughly 17% of those sequences were non-productive. Rather than using new phenotypic data, the later analysis identified candidate immune exposures from TCR beta sequences and from how often those sequences occurred across donors. Approximately 300 gigabases of sequencing data and around 85 million unique TCR sequences made up an early release that covered around 640 HLA-typed donors. Donor age, sex, ethnicity and CMV serostatus were collected together with the repertoire data. The study was designed to test whether signatures of past pathogen exposure could be identified by cataloging public T cell receptors. An earlier analysis of 587 of the donors applied high-throughput TCR beta sequencing to assess whether each TCR beta V gene segment acted as functional or pseudogenic. The study used immunosequencing to profile the T cell repertoires of 600 to 850 subjects and linked those repertoires to cytomegalovirus serostatus. HLA typing included class I and class II loci at four-digit resolution. In addition to the first cohort of 650 to 750 subjects, a separate validation cohort of some 120 different subjects was used. Because of strong linkage in the cohort, 5 or 6 DR-DQ haplotypes were treated as single units for association and clustering. To predict cytomegalovirus infection status, the study combined high-throughput TCR immunosequencing, statistical association of individual TCRs with disease status, and machine learning. All discovery cohort repertoires had been generated on a single sequencing platform.

The library was generated by the immunoSEQ multiplex PCR assay. The multiplex PCR relied on a mix of 60 forward primers for TCR Vbeta segments and 13 reverse primers for TCR Jbeta segments. The CDR3 region of rearranged TCR beta genes was amplified from genomic DNA with a multiplex PCR assay. The Illumina HiSeq System was used to sequence the amplified TCR beta libraries as 87-base-pair reads. The original pipeline was this. Across the 670 or so repertoires, a later analysis counted approximately 75 million unique TCR beta chains, roughly 11 million of which were shared by at least two donors. A nearest-neighbor algorithm error-corrected the raw reads and collapsed the reads into unique sequences, merging closely related sequences to remove PCR and sequencing errors. V, D and J gene segments were assigned by aligning CDR3 sequences to IMGT reference sequences. For a sequence to be retained, a match of at least six nucleotides was required to both a V gene segment and a J gene segment. Rearrangements were called productive when the CDR3 lacked stop codons and stayed in frame with V and J; all others were non-productive. Following IMGT convention, CDR3 was defined as the stretch from the second conserved V-encoded cysteine to the conserved J-encoded phenylalanine. The earlier analysis of about 620 of the donors excluded sequences that lacked an unambiguous match to a single V gene segment. An earlier analysis of several hundred of the donors called V segments functional above 56.7% productive rearrangements and segregating when the between-donor standard deviation exceeded 5%. A statistical classification framework was built for diagnosing cytomegalovirus status from the catalog of TCR beta chain sequences. In a later analysis, TCR nucleotide sequences were compared against IMGT/GENE-DB human TR gene sequences so that V and J genes could be assigned. A later analysis assigned CDR3 sequences and most-parsimonious VDJ recombination scenarios with the TCRdist pipeline. In a later analysis, every TCR beta chain was defined by the combination of its CDR3 amino acid sequence and its V-gene family, and reads without a unique V-gene family were dropped. As a way to deal with suspected cross-contamination and a sequencing artifact, a later analysis dropped more than 500 nucleotide sequences that were highly shared and had low generation probability. A later analysis calculated a clonal expansion index for each public chain from normalized within-repertoire ranks of inferred template counts. A later analysis computed generation probabilities with a VDJ recombination model fitted to out-of-frame rearrangements, and checked the results against IGoR. A later analysis scored TCR-TCR, TCR-HLA and TCR-CMV co-occurrence with hypergeometric tests, applying a repertoire-size bias correction to TCR pairs. In a later analysis, false discovery rates were estimated by permuting HLA or CMV assignments 20 times. A later analysis grouped co-occurring TCRs with DBSCAN, adding TCRdist sequence similarity when clustering within HLA-allele-positive subsets. Repertoires with fewer than 30,000 or more than 120,000 public chains were left out of co-occurrence clustering, as were a few repertoires with anomalous nucleotide sharing. Sourced from immuneACCESS, this table was stored by TCRdb with only in-frame sequences that have V and J called. A share of the clones is absent; for the studies checked, an unresolved V gene accounts for under half, and the remainder has no known explanation. V, J and clone size are those of that table, while D and trimming were read from the DNA. The sample table shows approximately 100,000 clones, and 76% are seen once. The ten largest account for roughly 12% of the sample.

What the work shows at the level of the full study, not this receptor alone: A later analysis found that most CMV-associated TCR beta chains appeared HLA-restricted, with HLA associations seemingly driven largely by CMV exposure. The study listed 164 TCR beta chains as associated with cytomegalovirus. It was suggested by the authors that the approach could potentially be generalized to other disease states and immunological phenotypes. Sequencing depth was assumed to be roughly uniform across donors in the presence/absence analyses, though that assumption may not hold. A later genetic analysis reported fewer N-insertions in productive TCRs among donors in an Asian-associated ancestry cluster than the roughly 640-donor mean. In a later analysis, the rate of TCR association differed among HLA loci, with DRB1 alleles having the most associated TCRs and HLA-C alleles having the fewest. When HLA alleles, especially DR and DQ, strongly co-occurred, TCR associations were difficult to assign to individual alleles. While some public TCRs were present in many individuals, most TCR sequences turned up only very rarely across donors. Because the 87-base-pair reads could not distinguish some IMGT-functional V segments, including TRBV6-2 and TRBV6-3, those segments were excluded. A later analysis associated about 17,000 TCR beta sequences with specific HLA alleles at a false discovery rate of 0.05. An earlier analysis of 450 to 750 of the donors showed that most TCR beta V segments appeared in productive rearrangements either about 87% or about 30% of the time, which broadly matched IMGT annotations. A later analysis reported that several top co-occurrence clusters appeared linked to parvovirus B19, influenza, CMV and Epstein-Barr virus. The cohort was sequenced for TCR beta chains only, and without alpha or paired-chain data the features that could be detected were limited. Because counts were too low, 15 to 20 rarely observed V segments, including chromosome 9 orphons, were excluded from the earlier analysis of 500 to 700 of the donors. An association between a missense DCLRE1C variant and V-gene and J-gene trimming of TCR beta chains was found in a later genetic analysis and replicated in an independent cohort. In both the original and validation cohorts, the classifier was reported to diagnose cytomegalovirus status with high specificity and sensitivity. Because HLA typing was unavailable for some donors at each locus, only the typed subset was used in association tests. CMV serostatus was the only immune exposure information available for the cohort. Linkage disequilibrium might explain the correlated functional status among segregating V segments, but an unknown experimental factor could not be excluded. A few of the identified cytomegalovirus-associated TCR beta chains were confirmed in vitro to be specific for cytomegalovirus antigens. Compared with equally common non-associated chains, HLA-associated TCR beta chains in a later analysis were more clonally expanded and had lower generation probabilities. A cluster of highly shared sequence variants was judged likely to be a technical artifact of the sequencing pipeline. A further reported finding was that TCR beta sequences accurately predicted the HLA-A and HLA-B alleles for most subjects in the first cohort.

About this clone: The antigen this receptor binds is unknown. There are no base qualities to consult, and no much larger clone falls within one base.

Trimming takes 2 bases from V and 5 bases from J, and the germline ends sit 9 bases apart. In the germline V gene (reference sequence), CDR1 corresponds to GTSNPN and CDR2 to SVGIG. The CDR3 holds 12 amino acids from the cysteine to the phenylalanine. Only CDR3 DNA is held: 36 bases, read in frame from base 1. The cohort was made up of approximately 670 healthy bone marrow donors. At the time of sampling, all cohort members were nominally healthy, though unrecorded immune exposures were likely present. The donor tested CMV seropositive and was one of the 289 seropositive cohort members. A peripheral blood sample was provided by each donor, and peripheral blood mononuclear cells were used for TCR beta sequencing. Genomic DNA extraction from the blood cell samples was performed with the Qiagen DNeasy Blood Extraction Kit.

The rearrangement combines TRBV30 with TRBJ2-5; no confident D gene assignment can be made. Input material: PBMCs. The source is a woman aged 40 to 49 in good health and CMV-seropositive. For the CDR3, the sequence is CAWSLAPETQYF. The DNA is TGTGCCTGGAGTTTAGCTCCCGAGACCCAGTACTTC.